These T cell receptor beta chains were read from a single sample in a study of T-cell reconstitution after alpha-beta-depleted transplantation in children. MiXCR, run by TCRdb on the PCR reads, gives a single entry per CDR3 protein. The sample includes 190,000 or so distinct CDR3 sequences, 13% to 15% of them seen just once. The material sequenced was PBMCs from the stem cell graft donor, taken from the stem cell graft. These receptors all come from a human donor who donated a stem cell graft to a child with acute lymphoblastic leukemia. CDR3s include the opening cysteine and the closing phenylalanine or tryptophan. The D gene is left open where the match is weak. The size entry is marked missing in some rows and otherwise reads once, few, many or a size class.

CDR3 protein: CASSLGQMYNEKLFF
CDR3 DNA: TGTGCCAGCAGCTTAGGACAGATGTATAATGAAAAACTGTTTTTT
J gene: TRBJ1-4
D gene: .
clone size: .
V gene: TRBV7-9

CDR3 protein: CASSLRVLDTQYF
CDR3 DNA: TGTGCCAGCAGCCTACGAGTCCTAGATACGCAGTATTTT
J gene: TRBJ2-3
D gene: .
clone size: few
V gene: TRBV7-9

CDR3 protein: CASSEREIAGGLYF
CDR3 DNA: TGTGCCAGCAGTGAAAGAGAGATAGCGGGAGGCCTTTACTTC
J gene: TRBJ2-7
D gene: TRBD2
clone size: many
V gene: TRBV2

CDR3 protein: CASSEGNQPQHF
CDR3 DNA: TGTGCCAGCAGTGAGGGGAATCAGCCCCAGCATTTT
J gene: TRBJ1-5
D gene: .
clone size: many
V gene: TRBV2

CDR3 protein: CASSRSPGQLLETQYF
CDR3 DNA: TGCGCCAGCAGCCGAAGCCCGGGACAGCTGCTGGAGACCCAGTACTTC
J gene: TRBJ2-5
D gene: TRBD1
clone size: few
V gene: TRBV5-1

CDR3 protein: CAWSVSWEHQYF
CDR3 DNA: TGTGCCTGGAGTGTATCCTGGGAGCACCAGTATTTT
J gene: TRBJ2-3
D gene: .
clone size: few
V gene: TRBV30

CDR3 protein: CASSRLAGGPGEQYF
CDR3 DNA: TGCGCCAGCAGCCGACTAGCGGGAGGGCCCGGAGAGCAGTACTTC
J gene: TRBJ2-7
D gene: TRBD2
clone size: few
V gene: TRBV4-1

CDR3 protein: CASSAPGGGPGYTF
CDR3 DNA: TGTGCCAGCAGTGCCCCCGGGGGGGGACCTGGCTACACCTTC
J gene: TRBJ1-2
D gene: .
clone size: .
V gene: TRBV6-1

CDR3 protein: CASRPGTSGRAPVTGELFF
CDR3 DNA: TGTGCCAGTAGGCCTGGGACTAGCGGGAGGGCCCCCGTCACCGGGGAGCTGTTTTTT
J gene: TRBJ2-2
D gene: TRBD2
clone size: .
V gene: TRBV19

CDR3 protein: CASKSLPGGSDTQYF
CDR3 DNA: TGTGCCAGTAAGTCCCTACCGGGAGGATCAGATACGCAGTATTTC
J gene: TRBJ2-3
D gene: TRBD2
clone size: once
V gene: TRBV19